The source of this TCR beta chain is a study of beta chain features in type 1 diabetes. One heparinised blood draw, averaging roughly 120 mL, came from each donor. This clone was counted only a few times. Its cognate antigen is unknown. All of the isolated RNA was reverse transcribed, so expressed TCRB transcripts were sequenced. The average read count of naive, central memory and regulatory T cell samples was around 3.8 million. Clones were sequenced by immunoSEQ multiplex PCR, and TCRdb holds only the in-frame ones, with some missing. The repertoire has over 120,000 clones, roughly 10% of them found once; the top ten carry approximately 1.3%. Regarding the study as a whole: PCR might favor shorter templates, but any such skew would affect patients and controls equally. The naive, central memory and Treg TCRB repertoires showed an apparent similarity that was greater among patients than among healthy donors.

The V gene's germline CDR1 is MNHNS and CDR2 SASEGT. The CDR3 has 13 amino acids. V was pared by 4 bases and J by 4 bases, with 8 bases between. The sequence derives from a man aged 18 to 30 in good health. This chain uses TRBV6-1 with TRBJ2-1; TRBD1 is a possible D gene (6 bases). Sequenced: naive CD4+ T cells from blood. The CDR3 reads CASSGTVYNEQFF. Here the CDR3 DNA reads TGTGCCAGCAGTGGGACAGTTTACAATGAGCAGTTCTTC.